The 14 T cell receptor beta chains listed next were all sequenced from one sample in a study of T cell responses to AZD1222 COVID-19 vaccine. The assay was immunoSEQ multiplex PCR, and TCRdb's table has in-frame clones only and misses some. The table records roughly 170,000 clones, 90% to 95% of them present only once. Sequencing was performed on peripheral blood, taken 28 days after the second AZD1222 dose. The receptors come from an adult who received the AZD1222 COVID-19 vaccine.

CDR3 DNA: TGTGCCAGCAGTTTGACAGGGGGCTACACAGATACGCAGTATTTT. This encodes CASSLTGGYTDTQYF. V usage is TRBV27 and J usage is TRBJ2-3; TRBD1 matches at 10 bases. Germline V CDR1 and CDR2: MNHEY, SMNVEV (reference sequence). The V and J ends lost 3 bases and 2 bases, in that order; junction bases with no gene match: 2. The CDR3 runs 15 residues.

This clone was counted a single time. The CDR3 DNA sequence: TGTGCCAGCACCCCGGACAGGTCGAACACTGAAGCTTTCTTT. Amino acids: CASTPDRSNTEAFF. The rearrangement uses TRBV11-3 and TRBJ1-1; 7 nucleotides agree with TRBD1. This CDR3 comprises 14 residues. Trimming at V came to 7 bases and at J to 1 base, leaving 6 bases not matched to a gene. From germline, CDR1 is SGHNT and CDR2 YENEEA. The full variable domain, with the rest looked up from reference TRBV11-3 and TRBJ1-1, is EAGVVQSPRYKIIEKKQPVAFWCNPISGHNTLYWYLQNLGQGPELLIRYENEEAVDDSQLPKDRFSAERLKGVDSTLKIQPAELGDSAVYLCASTPDRSNTEAFFGQGTRLTVV.

Written as DNA, the CDR3 is TGTGCCAGCAGTTCCGGACAGGGACTTAGCAATCAGCCCCAGCATTTT. Translation: CASSSGQGLSNQPQHF. This sequence joins TRBV28 and TRBJ1-5; 8 nucleotides agree with TRBD1. Per germline, CDR1 MDHEN and CDR2 SYDVKM. Trimming took 4 bases from V and 0 from J; bases not matched to a gene: 5. The CDR3 totals 16 residues.

This sequence joins TRBV11-2 and TRBJ1-2; a possible D gene is TRBD1 (6 bases). This CDR3 spans 11 amino acids. CDR1 and CDR2 from the germline V gene are SGHAT and FQNNGV. V was shortened by 5 bases and J by 8 bases, with 9 bases between the two germline ends. In DNA, the CDR3 is TGTGCCAGCAGCGAAGGGGGGGGCTACACCTTC. Protein: CASSEGGGYTF.

V gene TRBV18 combines with J gene TRBJ1-5; D not certain. Trimming removed 8 bases from V and 5 bases from J, with 19 bases in between. Per the germline V gene, CDR1 is KGHSH and CDR2 is LQKENI. The CDR3 spans 15 residues. The CDR3 region is CASRIVAGNDQPQHF. DNA of the CDR3: TGTGCCAGCCGAATCGTAGCGGGTAACGATCAGCCCCAGCATTTT.

The J gene is TRBJ1-1, the V gene TRBV14; TRBD1 matches 9 bases. This CDR3 comprises 16 residues. Trimming cost V 4 bases and J 8 bases; bases outside gene matches: 14. The germline CDR1 and CDR2 sequences are SGHDN and FVKESK. The CDR3 coding sequence is TGTGCCAGCAGCCCCCACCCTTTGACAGGGGGGCTAGAAGCTTTCTTT. Translated: CASSPHPLTGGLEAFF.

The rearrangement joins TRBV5-3 to TRBJ1-1; D is perhaps TRBD1 (6 bases). TRBV5-3 is an ORF for which the function is uncertain. This CDR3 region has 18 residues. V was shortened by 3 bases and J by 2 bases, with 23 bases between the two germline ends. CDR3: CARSWVIPRRTDNTEAFF. The CDR3 nucleotides are TGTGCCAGAAGCTGGGTCATCCCCCGGAGGACAGATAACACTGAAGCTTTCTTT.

The chain carries TRBV6-5 and TRBJ1-6, with 10 positions matching TRBD1. Looked up from germline, CDR1 is MNHEY and CDR2 is SVGAGI. The CDR3 consists of 15 residues. V was pared by 2 bases and J by 7 bases, with 2 bases of the junction left unmatched. Written as DNA, the CDR3 is TGTGCCAGCAGTTACGACAGGGGGCAAAATTCACCCCTCCACTTT. Encoded protein: CASSYDRGQNSPLHF.

This clone was recorded only once. The J gene is TRBJ1-3, the V gene TRBV11-3; maybe TRBD1 (6 bases). The germline V gene encodes CDR1 SGHNT and CDR2 YENEEA. This CDR3 has 14 amino acids. V was shortened by 3 bases and J by 2 bases, with 8 bases between the two germline ends. The CDR3 nucleotides are TGTGCCAGCAGCTTCCCAGGGGCTGGAAACACCATATATTTT. It encodes CASSFPGAGNTIYF.

The table lists this clone with a count of one. The V gene is TRBV11-2, the J gene TRBJ1-2; D ambiguous. Deletions cut 4 bases from V and 8 bases from J, with 8 bases between. This CDR3 region has 11 residues. Per germline, CDR1 SGHAT and CDR2 FQNNGV. CDR3 coding DNA: TGTGCCAGCAGCTCAACAATGGGCTACACCTTC. Protein product: CASSSTMGYTF.

The rearrangement joins TRBV5-5 to TRBJ1-1; D call uncertain. V was shortened by 0 bases and J by 1 base, with 7 bases between the two germline ends. The length of the CDR3 is 14 residues. CDR1 is SGHKS, CDR2 YYEKEE, per germline (reference sequence). CDR3 bases: TGTGCCAGCAGCTTGGGTGTTGGGAACACTGAAGCTTTCTTT. It codes for CASSLGVGNTEAFF.

The count of this clone is one. J is TRBJ2-1 and V is TRBV4-1; D remains unclear. Between the trimmed V and J ends, which lost 5 bases and 1 base, there was a span of 12 bases. This CDR3 region has 15 residues. Germline V gene data show CDR1 as MGHRA and CDR2 as YSYEKL. The chain's CDR3 is CASSSPGRSYNEQFF. CDR3 sequence (DNA): TGCGCCAGCAGCTCACCCGGACGGTCCTACAATGAGCAGTTCTTC.

This rearrangement joins TRBV7-9 to TRBJ1-1, with D possibly matching TRBD1 (5 bases). Germline CDR1 reads SEHNR; CDR2 reads FQNEAQ (reference sequence). The CDR3 length is 14 residues. The V gene lost 3 bases and the J gene lost 1 base, with 9 bases spanning the gap. The CDR3 sequence: CASSFIGGNTEAFF. CDR3 bases: TGTGCCAGCAGCTTTATCGGGGGGAACACTGAAGCTTTCTTT. The entire variable domain, with the rest obtained from reference TRBV7-9 and TRBJ1-1, is as follows: DTGVSQNPRHKITKRGQNVTFRCDPISEHNRLYWYRQTLGQGPEFLTYFQNEAQLEKSRLLSDRFSAERPKGSFSTLEIQRTEQGDSAMYLCASSFIGGNTEAFFGQGTRLTVV.

The V gene is TRBV7-9, the J gene TRBJ2-7; 7 bases align to TRBD2. Unmatched junction bases numbered 6, after V lost 3 bases and J lost 7 bases. Per the germline V gene, CDR1 is SEHNR and CDR2 is FQNEAQ (reference sequence). This CDR3 spans 13 amino acids. The CDR3 bases are TGTGCCAGCAGCTTTCCGGGAGGAGCGGAGCAGTACTTC. It encodes CASSFPGGAEQYF. Looking up the rest from reference TRBV7-9 and TRBJ2-7 gives the full variable domain: DTGVSQNPRHKITKRGQNVTFRCDPISEHNRLYWYRQTLGQGPEFLTYFQNEAQLEKSRLLSDRFSAERPKGSFSTLEIQRTEQGDSAMYLCASSFPGGAEQYFGPGTRLTVT.